One and the same sample provided the 18 T cell receptor beta chains below, sequenced in a study of OX40 agonist ivuxolimab in advanced cancers. Profiled with immunoSEQ multiplex PCR; TCRdb holds only in-frame clones, not every one. The table includes more than 70,000 clones, roughly 89% detected once. This specimen was CD4+ or CD8+ T cells sorted from blood, taken in a trial of the OX40 agonist ivuxolimab. Every receptor here comes from an adult with an advanced solid tumor such as melanoma, head and neck, liver or kidney cancer.

V and J are TRBV10-1 and TRBJ1-4; D perhaps matches TRBD1 (5 bases). CDR1 WNHNN and CDR2 SYGVQD come from the germline V gene (reference sequence). There are 15 residues in the CDR3. The V end was cut by 6 bases, the J end by 6 bases, with 17 bases between. CDR3 nucleotide sequence: TGCGCCAGCAGCCGAGGCCGGGGCGGCGATGAAAAACTGTTTTTT. The encoded protein is CASSRGRGGDEKLFF.

The J gene is TRBJ2-3, the V gene TRBV5-1; no clear D. Trimming shortened V by 1 base and J by 2 bases, and 8 bases separated the two germline ends. CDR3 length: 14 amino acids. Germline CDR1 reads SGHRS; CDR2 reads YFSETQ. The CDR3 protein is CASSLSADTDTQYF. DNA for the CDR3: TGCGCCAGCAGCTTGTCTGCAGACACAGATACGCAGTATTTT.

This clone was seen a handful of times. This chain links TRBV10-1 with TRBJ2-2; no clear D. Germline V lookup: CDR1 WNHNN, CDR2 SYGVQD (reference sequence). The CDR3 length is 14 residues. Trimming stripped 4 bases from V and 5 bases from J, with 11 bases between. CDR3 in DNA: TGCGCCAGCAGTGCCCTAACACGAACCGGGGAGCTGTTTTTT. This gives the protein CASSALTRTGELFF.

This clone was recorded once. The J gene is TRBJ1-5, the V gene TRBV28; D gene uncertain. CDR1 and CDR2 (germline): MDHEN, SYDVKM. The CDR3 contains 14 residues. V lost 4 bases and J lost 7, with 14 bases in between. CDR3 sequence reads: CASSSGPDPQPQHF. CDR3 in DNA: TGTGCCAGCAGTTCCGGTCCCGACCCGCAGCCCCAGCATTTT.

This clone came up once. The genes are TRBV28 and TRBJ2-2; D gene ambiguous. This CDR3 is 16 amino acids long. V was pared by 5 bases and J by 1 base, with 14 bases between. Per germline, CDR1 MDHEN and CDR2 SYDVKM. CDR3 loop: CASSPNMLRNTGELFF. The CDR3 DNA sequence: TGTGCCAGCAGTCCTAACATGCTCCGGAACACCGGGGAGCTGTTTTTT.

This clone was seen a single time. The rearrangement links TRBV5-1 to TRBJ2-2; D remains unclear. V was trimmed by 3 bases and J by 6 bases, leaving 9 bases between them. Per the germline V gene, CDR1 is SGHRS and CDR2 is YFSETQ. CDR3 size: 13 residues. DNA of the CDR3: TGCGCCAGCAGCTCGCATAGTTCCGGGGAGCTGTTTTTT. As protein: CASSSHSSGELFF.

The CDR3, as DNA: TGTGCCAGCAGTGGCAGGGGGCTAGGGAACACTGAAGCTTTCTTT. As protein: CASSGRGLGNTEAFF. The V and J genes are TRBV28 and TRBJ1-1; TRBD1 aligns across 8 bases. Germline V gives CDR1 MDHEN, CDR2 SYDVKM. With V trimmed by 5 bases and J by 1 base, 6 bases remained unmatched. CDR3 length: 15 residues.

The chain couples TRBV6-1 to TRBJ2-3, with 7 bases matching TRBD2. The J segment lost 2 bases and the V segment lost 0 bases, leaving 14 bases of the junction unmatched. This CDR3 contains 19 residues. Germline CDR1 is MNHNS and CDR2 is SASEGT. The CDR3 region is CASSEALRASGYVTDTQYF. The CDR3 DNA follows: TGTGCCAGCAGTGAAGCGCTTCGGGCTAGCGGATATGTCACAGATACGCAGTATTTT.

This chain uses TRBV19 with TRBJ2-1; 7 bases agree with TRBD1. Germline assignment: CDR1 LNHDA and CDR2 SQIVND (reference sequence). The V segment lost 6 bases and the J segment 4 bases; nucleotides outside the gene matches: 6. CDR3 length equals 14 residues. CDR3 DNA sequence: TGTGCCAGTAGAAACAGGGGCGCTTACAATGAGCAGTTCTTC. As protein: CASRNRGAYNEQFF.

This clone has only one observation. The genes are TRBV7-3 and TRBJ2-6; 9 bases align to TRBD2. This CDR3 is built from 18 residues. Germline V lookup: CDR1 SGHTA, CDR2 FQGTGA. V trimming: 9 bases; J trimming: 2 bases; junction bases outside the gene matches: 14. CDR3 in amino acids: CARPKRCSGSTGANVLTF. In nucleotides, the CDR3 is TGTGCCAGACCAAAAAGGTGTAGCGGGAGTACTGGGGCCAACGTCCTGACTTTC.

The sample holds one count of this clone. The V gene is TRBV5-1, the J gene TRBJ2-3; no clear D gene. The germline V gene encodes CDR1 SGHRS and CDR2 YFSETQ. This CDR3 has 13 residues. Deletions cut 9 bases from V and 5 bases from J, with 16 bases between. The CDR3 DNA is TGCGCCACGGCCACCCACACAGAAGATACGCAGTATTTT. Translating it yields CATATHTEDTQYF.

This clone is a singleton in its sample. Other DNA sequences of this sample code for an identical CDR3. The rearrangement uses TRBV18 and TRBJ2-1; D is uncertain. Trimming removed 0 bases at V and 8 bases at J, with 8 bases between. CDR3 size: 13 residues. Germline V gives CDR1 KGHSH, CDR2 LQKENI. CDR3 amino acids: CASSPPGSDEQFF. CDR3 bases: TGTGCCAGCTCACCACCTGGGTCGGATGAGCAGTTCTTC. Using reference TRBV18 and TRBJ2-1 for the parts outside the CDR3, the full variable domain is NAGVMQNPRHLVRRRGQEARLRCSPMKGHSHVYWYRQLPEEGLKFMVYLQKENIIDESGMPKERFSAEFPKEGPSILRIQQVVRGDSAAYFCASSPPGSDEQFFGPGTRLTVL.

This chain connects TRBV6-1 to TRBJ2-7; 9 bases align to TRBD2. The germline CDR1 and CDR2 sequences are MNHNS and SASEGT. The CDR3 has 16 amino acids. Trimming at V came to 4 bases and at J to 0 bases, leaving 7 bases not matched to a gene. This CDR3 reads CASSVRTSAPSYEQYF. Written as DNA, the CDR3 is TGTGCCAGCAGTGTTCGGACTAGCGCTCCCTCCTACGAGCAGTACTTC.

The chain joins TRBV5-5 to TRBJ1-3; D unclear. CDR1 and CDR2 (germline): SGHKS, YYEKEE (reference sequence). V lost 4 bases, J lost 0 bases, and 8 bases lay in between. The CDR3 is 14 residues long. In DNA form, the CDR3 reads TGTGCCAGCAGCCTCTTCGGCTCTGGAAACACCATATATTTT. Translating it yields CASSLFGSGNTIYF.

The V and J genes are TRBV29-1 and TRBJ2-7; D ambiguous. Germline V lookup: CDR1 SQVTM, CDR2 ANQGSEA. The V end lost 4 bases, the J end lost 2 bases, and 9 bases lay between the germline ends. The length of the CDR3 is 12 residues. CDR3 loop: CSVVMATYEQYF. The CDR3 DNA is TGCAGCGTTGTTATGGCCACCTACGAGCAGTACTTC.

The V and J genes are TRBV10-1 and TRBJ2-1; 14 nucleotides line up with TRBD2. Germline V gene data show CDR1 as WNHNN and CDR2 as SYGVQD (reference sequence). This CDR3 spans 16 amino acids. Losses at the gene ends were 3 bases for V and 7 bases for J; bases not matched to a gene: 5. The CDR3, as DNA: TGCGCCAGCAGTGACCTGGGACTAGCGGGAGCGAATGAGCAGTTCTTC. This codes for CASSDLGLAGANEQFF.

The rearrangement uses TRBV29-1 and TRBJ1-1; 11 bases fit TRBD1. V lost 4 bases and J lost 4; bases outside the gene matches: 2. The CDR3 covers 13 residues. Germline CDR1 reads SQVTM; CDR2 reads ANQGSEA. As DNA, the CDR3 is TGCAGCGTTGGGGACAGGGGGGGCACTGAAGCTTTCTTT. Encoded protein: CSVGDRGGTEAFF.

This clone was observed once. V usage is TRBV6-6 and J usage is TRBJ1-2; D might be TRBD1 (5 bases). Germline assignment: CDR1 MNHNY and CDR2 SVGAGI (reference sequence). The CDR3 contains 13 residues. V was shortened by 9 bases and J by 4 bases, with 15 bases between the two germline ends. CDR3 coding DNA: TGTGCCAGTGGGCTCGGGACCTTCTATGGCTACACCTTC. This gives the protein CASGLGTFYGYTF.